A selection of T cell receptor beta chains follows, all from one sample in a study of CD8 T cells in Susac syndrome. TCRdb ran MiXCR on the immunoSEQ multiplex PCR reads and lists one entry per CDR3 protein. The profile shows about 190,000 distinct CDR3 sequences, almost 96% of them singletons. The sample taken for sequencing was CD4+ T cells from PBMCs. The receptors stem from a human donor with Susac syndrome. CDR3s include the opening cysteine and the closing phenylalanine or tryptophan. D genes are given only for firm matches. Size is omitted from some rows. Given values are once, few, many or a class for expanded clones.

V,J,size,D,CDR3,DNA
TRBV11-2,TRBJ2-7,-,-,CASSVTYEQYF,TGTGCCAGCAGCGTCACCTACGAGCAGTACTTC
TRBV20-1,TRBJ2-7,-,TRBD1,CSAWDRGRPTREQYF,TGCAGTGCGTGGGACAGGGGGCGACCCACGAGGGAGCAGTACTTC
TRBV6-2/TRBV6-3,TRBJ2-2,-,TRBD2,CASSKTSGEMGELFF,TGTGCCAGCAGCAAGACTAGCGGGGAGATGGGGGAGCTGTTTTTT
TRBV30,TRBJ1-6,-,-,CAWSASEGSPLHF,TGTGCCTGGAGCGCCTCGGAGGGTTCACCCCTCCACTTT
TRBV25-1,TRBJ2-7,-,-,CASSDGGPGEQYF,TGTGCCAGCAGTGACGGGGGACCAGGAGAGCAGTACTTC
TRBV6-5,TRBJ2-4,-,-,CASSYSAAAQNIQYF,TGTGCCAGCAGTTACTCGGCGGCGGCTCAAAACATTCAGTACTTC
TRBV5-1,TRBJ1-3,-,-,CASSLSSGLSGNTIYF,TGCGCCAGCAGCTTGTCTTCAGGCCTCTCTGGAAACACCATATATTTT
TRBV25-1,TRBJ2-3,-,TRBD1,CASSARGRGRDTQYF,TGTGCCAGCAGTGCAAGAGGCAGGGGGCGAGATACGCAGTATTTT
TRBV29-1,TRBJ2-1,-,TRBD2,CSVTRGGYNEQFF,TGCAGCGTTACTCGCGGGGGTTACAATGAGCAGTTCTTC
TRBV19,TRBJ2-5,-,-,CASSIANQETQYF,TGTGCCAGTAGTATCGCAAACCAAGAGACCCAGTACTTC
TRBV2,TRBJ1-2,-,TRBD1,CASATGGYGYTF,TGTGCCAGCGCCACAGGGGGATATGGCTACACCTTC
TRBV21-1,TRBJ2-5,once,-,CASSKEESETQYF,TGTGCCAGCAGCAAAGAGGAGTCGGAGACCCAGTACTTC
TRBV15,TRBJ1-2,-,TRBD1,CATSRDQGVNYGYTF,TGTGCCACCAGCAGAGATCAGGGGGTTAACTATGGCTACACCTTC
TRBV20-1,TRBJ2-7,-,TRBD2,CSARDPSGSPYEQYF,TGCAGTGCTAGAGACCCTAGCGGGTCCCCCTACGAGCAGTACTTC
TRBV6-1,TRBJ2-5,-,-,CAGAFTETQYF,TGTGCCGGCGCGTTTACGGAGACCCAGTACTTC
TRBV5-6,TRBJ1-2,-,-,CASSLDVQGYGYTF,TGTGCCAGCAGCTTGGACGTCCAGGGCTATGGCTACACCTTC
TRBV6-5,TRBJ2-5,-,-,CASSPDRETQYF,TGTGCCAGCAGCCCCGACAGGGAGACCCAGTACTTC